This passage covers 26 T cell receptor beta chains from one sample sequenced in a study of CD8 T cells in ankylosing spondylitis. TCRdb ran MiXCR on the 5' RACE reads and lists one entry per CDR3 protein. Seen here are approximately 340,000 distinct CDR3 sequences, approximately 15% observed once, and the top ten hold about 1%. The specimen sequenced was blood, either unsorted or a sorted T cell fraction (not recorded which). These receptors were collected from a male donor with ankylosing spondylitis or in good health (not recorded which).

The chain links TRBV6-1 to TRBJ2-3, with D perhaps being TRBD1 or TRBD2 (6 bases each). CDR3 size: 16 residues. The germline V gene encodes CDR1 MNHNS and CDR2 SASEGT. Trimming shortened V by 8 bases and J by 7 bases, and 25 bases separated the two germline ends. The CDR3 reads CASSRGGGGTPHTQYF. DNA for the CDR3: TGTGCCAGCTCAAGAGGAGGGGGAGGTACCCCTCATACGCAGTATTTT.

The V gene is TRBV10-3, the J gene TRBJ2-3; D ambiguous. Trimming took off 4 bases at V and 0 bases at J, with 8 bases between the two ends. This CDR3 comprises 14 residues. CDR1 is ENHRY and CDR2 is SYGVKD in the germline V gene. The CDR3 sequence: CAISGRRSTDTQYF. In nucleotides, the CDR3 is TGTGCCATCAGTGGCAGGAGAAGCACAGATACGCAGTATTTT.

In its sample, this clonotype was seen a few times. V usage is TRBV5-6 and J usage is TRBJ1-3; unclear D gene. CDR3 size: 16 residues. Germline values: CDR1 SGHDT, CDR2 YYEEEE. V lost 2 bases and J lost 0, with 12 bases in between. CDR3 sequence: CASSLHGMSSGNTIYF. CDR3 nucleotide sequence: TGTGCCAGCAGCTTACACGGGATGAGCTCTGGAAACACCATATATTTT.

In this sample, this clonotype turned up a few times. This rearrangement joins TRBV18 to TRBJ1-1; possible D gene TRBD1, 6 bases. The CDR3 contains 14 residues. The V end was cut by 2 bases, the J end by 4 bases, with 11 bases between. CDR1 is KGHSH and CDR2 is LQKENI in the germline V gene. Here the CDR3 reads CASSPRIRGTEAFF. The CDR3 DNA follows: TGTGCCAGCTCACCAAGGATCAGGGGCACTGAAGCTTTCTTT.

This clonotype has a handful of counts. The genes are TRBV10-1 and TRBJ2-7; D could derive from TRBD1 or TRBD2 (5 bases each). Germline V CDR1 and CDR2: WNHNN, SYGVQD (reference sequence). V lost 0 bases, J lost 7 bases, and 10 bases lay in between. This CDR3 is built from 13 residues. The CDR3 sequence: CASSESNWGEQYF. The CDR3 nucleotides read TGCGCCAGCAGTGAGTCAAATTGGGGGGAGCAGTACTTC.

This clonotype was counted a few times. This sequence joins TRBV18 and TRBJ1-5; D is uncertain. The V end was cut by 0 bases, the J end by 4 bases, with 10 bases between. Germline-derived CDR1 and CDR2 are KGHSH and LQKENI. This CDR3 is 15 amino acids long. The CDR3 nucleotides read TGTGCCAGCTCACCACCTAGTTACAGAAATCAGCCCCAGCATTTT. Protein sequence: CASSPPSYRNQPQHF. The full variable domain, rest sourced from reference TRBV18 and TRBJ1-5, is NAGVMQNPRHLVRRRGQEARLRCSPMKGHSHVYWYRQLPEEGLKFMVYLQKENIIDESGMPKERFSAEFPKEGPSILRIQQVVRGDSAAYFCASSPPSYRNQPQHFGDGTRLSIL.

The chain carries TRBV11-3 and TRBJ2-1; D perhaps matches TRBD2 (6 bases). Trimming pared 4 bases from V and 3 bases from J, leaving 16 bases between. The CDR3 runs to 16 residues. Germline V gene data show CDR1 as SGHNT and CDR2 as YENEEA. The CDR3 DNA follows: TGTGCCAGCAGCTCCCGAAGCGGGTCCTACTACAATGAGCAGTTCTTC. It codes for CASSSRSGSYYNEQFF.

The gene calls are TRBV19 and TRBJ1-6; 7 bases match TRBD1. CDR1 LNHDA and CDR2 SQIVND come from the germline V gene (reference sequence). The CDR3 loop spans 14 amino acids. Trimming at V came to 7 bases and at J to 7 bases, leaving 7 bases not matched to a gene. The CDR3 loop reads CASTWTGGNSPLHF. CDR3 DNA: TGTGCCAGTACCTGGACAGGAGGAAATTCACCCCTCCACTTT.

V is TRBV5-6 and J is TRBJ1-4; possible D gene TRBD1, 5 bases. Germline V CDR1 and CDR2: SGHDT, YYEEEE. V lost 7 bases and J lost 3, with 13 bases in between. The length of the CDR3 is 14 residues. Written as DNA, the CDR3 is TGTGCCAGCGGGGCCGGGTTAGCTAATGAAAAACTGTTTTTT. Protein: CASGAGLANEKLFF. Full variable domain (outside the CDR3, taken from reference TRBV5-6 and TRBJ1-4): DAGVTQSPTHLIKTRGQQVTLRCSPKSGHDTVSWYQQALGQGPQFIFQYYEEEERQRGNFPDRFSGHQFPNYSSELNVNALLLGDSALYLCASGAGLANEKLFFGSGTQLSVL.

This clonotype was recorded a few times. CDR3 in amino acids: CASSLEPSSNQPQHF. Written as DNA, the CDR3 is TGTGCCAGCAGCTTAGAACCCTCTAGCAATCAGCCCCAGCATTTT. The chain links TRBV11-2 to TRBJ1-5, with no clear D. The CDR3 spans 15 residues. The V and J ends lost 0 bases and 0 bases respectively, with 6 bases between them. Per the germline V gene, CDR1 is SGHAT and CDR2 is FQNNGV.

This clonotype was picked up many times. V usage is TRBV5-1 and J usage is TRBJ2-4; TRBD2 agrees at 10 bases. The CDR3 has 17 residues. V gave up 2 bases and J gave up 1 base; unmatched junction bases: 6. Germline V gene data show CDR1 as SGHRS and CDR2 as YFSETQ. The CDR3 is CASSFVAGGFAKNIQYF. CDR3 in DNA: TGCGCCAGCAGCTTCGTAGCGGGGGGTTTTGCCAAAAACATTCAGTACTTC.

This clonotype was found a few times. The CDR3 DNA sequence: TGTGCCATCAGTGTCGGGGACACTGAAGCTTTCTTT. It encodes CAISVGDTEAFF. V is TRBV10-3 and J is TRBJ1-1; D gene ambiguous. The CDR3 extends over 12 amino acids. Trimming took off 4 bases at V and 3 bases at J, with 6 bases between the two ends. CDR1 is ENHRY and CDR2 is SYGVKD in the germline V gene.

The V gene is TRBV20-1, the J gene TRBJ1-1; D gene ambiguous. V lost 0 bases and J 5 bases, leaving 13 bases between the germline ends. Germline CDR1 is DFQATT and CDR2 is SNEGSKA (reference sequence). There are 14 residues in the CDR3. CDR3 in DNA: TGCAGTGCTAGAGATTCGCGGCGCCAAACTGAAGCTTTCTTT. Its protein is CSARDSRRQTEAFF.

The table lists this clonotype with a few counts. The chain recombines TRBV18 with TRBJ1-5; D gene ambiguous. V gave up 6 bases and J gave up 5 bases, with 11 bases separating them. This CDR3 has 13 amino acids. The V gene's germline CDR1 is KGHSH and CDR2 LQKENI. CDR3 nucleotides: TGTGCCAGCTCCGGGCTCCGAGATCAGCCCCAGCATTTT. Translating gives CASSGLRDQPQHF.

This clonotype occurred a few times. CDR3 sequence (DNA): TGTGCCAGCAGTTTGCTCCTTAGCTCTGAAAAACTGTTTTTT. Protein sequence: CASSLLLSSEKLFF. The chain couples TRBV12-3 or TRBV12-4 to TRBJ1-4, with D unresolved. The CDR3 loop spans 14 amino acids. V dropped 3 bases and J dropped 7 bases, with 12 bases sitting between them.

This sequence joins TRBV20-1 and TRBJ2-6, with 7 bases that match TRBD1. CDR1 and CDR2 from the germline V gene are DFQATT and SNEGSKA (reference sequence). The CDR3 length is 15 residues. Trimming removed 4 bases from V and 2 bases from J; junction bases left unmatched: 5. This chain's CDR3 is CSAIQGETGANVLTF. The CDR3 coding sequence is TGCAGTGCTATTCAGGGGGAAACTGGGGCCAACGTCCTGACTTTC.

This clonotype was recorded a few times. The chain has TRBV20-1 and TRBJ2-4; TRBD1 agrees at 8 bases. Germline assignment: CDR1 DFQATT and CDR2 SNEGSKA (reference sequence). V shed 6 bases, J shed 7 bases, and the junction held 2 bases outside the gene matches. The CDR3 contains 11 residues. The CDR3 here is CSARQGNIQYF. As DNA, the CDR3 is TGCAGTGCAAGACAGGGGAACATTCAGTACTTC.

The V call is TRBV24-1, the J call TRBJ1-1, with TRBD1 identical over 9 bases. CDR3 length: 13 amino acids. Trimming cost V 7 bases and J 5 bases; bases outside gene matches: 4. CDR1 is KGHDR and CDR2 is SFDVKD in the germline V gene. The CDR3 nucleotides are TGTGCCACCAGAGGGGACAGGGAAACTGAAGCTTTCTTT. This gives the protein CATRGDRETEAFF.

The rearrangement uses TRBV30 and TRBJ2-7; 9 positions agree with TRBD1. With 3 bases clipped from V and 7 bases from J, the junction kept 4 bases outside the gene matches. The CDR3 sequence is 12 residues long. The V gene's germline CDR1 is GTSNPN and CDR2 SVGIG (reference sequence). DNA of the CDR3: TGTGCCTGGAGACAGGGGGCGGGTGAGCAGTACTTC. Its translation is CAWRQGAGEQYF.

This clonotype appeared a few times. CDR3 loop: CSIRTGGDQPQHF. CDR3 DNA sequence: TGCAGCATTAGGACAGGGGGCGATCAGCCCCAGCATTTT. The V gene is TRBV29-1, the J gene TRBJ1-5; the match to TRBD1 covers 11 bases. Trimming removed 8 bases from V and 5 bases from J; junction bases left unmatched: 5. CDR1 is SQVTM and CDR2 is ANQGSEA in the germline V gene. The CDR3 length is 13 residues. The variable domain in full, completed from reference TRBV29-1 and TRBJ1-5, reads SAVISQKPSRDICQRGTSLTIQCQVDSQVTMMFWYRQQPGQSLTLIATANQGSEATYESGFVIDKFPISRPNLTFSTLTVSNMSPEDSSIYLCSIRTGGDQPQHFGDGTRLSIL.

This clonotype was recorded a few times. The V call is TRBV7-2, the J call TRBJ2-5, with 9 bases fitting TRBD2. Germline V gives CDR1 SGHTA, CDR2 FQGNSA. Germline trimming cut 1 base from V and 2 bases from J; bases unmatched to any gene: 5. The CDR3 extends over 16 amino acids. In DNA, the CDR3 is TGTGCCAGCAGCTTAGGTTCAAGCGGGGGGCAAGAGACCCAGTACTTC. This codes for CASSLGSSGGQETQYF.

The chain employs TRBV27 and TRBJ2-1; D assignment may be TRBD1 or TRBD2 (5 bases each). Germline assignment: CDR1 MNHEY and CDR2 SMNVEV (reference sequence). The CDR3 extends over 14 amino acids. Trimming left V 2 bases short and J 10 bases short, with 15 bases between. CDR3 residues: CASSLADWDGEQFF. The CDR3 nucleotides are TGTGCCAGCAGTTTAGCGGATTGGGACGGGGAGCAGTTCTTC.

This clonotype was recorded a few times. The V call is TRBV20-1, the J call TRBJ2-3; 7 nucleotides line up with TRBD2. This CDR3 region has 15 residues. The germline V gene encodes CDR1 DFQATT and CDR2 SNEGSKA (reference sequence). V gave up 5 bases and J gave up 3 bases; unmatched junction bases: 11. CDR3 sequence (DNA): TGCAGTGCTGCCCCGGGCGGGGGAGGGACAGATACGCAGTATTTT. Its translation: CSAAPGGGGTDTQYF.

The CDR3 spells CASKKGSRRQGEETQYF. CDR3 DNA sequence: TGCGCCAGCAAGAAAGGTAGTCGGCGTCAGGGAGAAGAGACCCAGTACTTC. The chain combines TRBV4-1 with TRBJ2-5, with D perhaps TRBD1 or TRBD2 (5 bases each). Between the trimmed V and J ends, which lost 7 bases and 3 bases, there was a span of 24 bases. Looked up from germline, CDR1 is MGHRA and CDR2 is YSYEKL. The CDR3 is made up of 17 amino acids.

In this sample, this clonotype turned up many times. The chain combines TRBV7-9 with TRBJ2-1; either TRBD1 or TRBD2 may fit D (5 bases each). CDR3 size: 16 residues. Per the germline V gene, CDR1 is SEHNR and CDR2 is FQNEAQ (reference sequence). Trimming stripped 2 bases from V and 9 bases from J, with 20 bases between. CDR3 region: CASSLQGPTRGPEQFF. As DNA, the CDR3 is TGTGCCAGCAGCTTACAGGGTCCCACCCGGGGCCCTGAGCAGTTCTTC.

The sample holds a few counts of this clonotype. The genes are TRBV20-1 and TRBJ1-2; D is unresolved. The CDR3 runs to 13 residues. Trimming removed 6 bases from V and 5 bases from J, with 16 bases in between. Looked up from germline, CDR1 is DFQATT and CDR2 is SNEGSKA (reference sequence). The CDR3 DNA is TGCAGTGCCAAGTCAGCCGGAGGGTATGGCTACACCTTC. Protein sequence: CSAKSAGGYGYTF.